Below are 27 T cell receptor beta chains sequenced from a single sample in a study of cytomegalovirus exposure and HLA in healthy donors. Method: immunoSEQ multiplex PCR; TCRdb's copy keeps in-frame clones and lacks some. The table includes around 150,000 clones, 88% detected once. The sample was PBMCs. These receptors came from a woman between 18 and 29 years old in good health and CMV-seropositive.

This chain joins TRBV7-8 and TRBJ2-1, with no clear D. Germline V CDR1 and CDR2: SGHVS, FQNEAQ. There are 16 residues in the CDR3. V lost 1 base, J lost 2 bases, and 12 bases lay in between. CDR3 DNA sequence: TGTGCCAGCAGCTTAGTGTTAACGGTTGCCTACAATGAGCAGTTCTTC. It encodes CASSLVLTVAYNEQFF.

The chain employs TRBV5-5 and TRBJ2-5; 9 bases agree with TRBD1. This CDR3 has 15 residues. The germline V gene has CDR1 SGHKS and CDR2 YYEKEE (reference sequence). J gave up 2 bases and V 4 bases, and 6 bases lay outside the gene matches. The CDR3 DNA reads as TGTGCCAGCAGCACCGGGACAGGGAGGCAAGAGACCCAGTACTTC. It translates to CASSTGTGRQETQYF.

This clone was observed a few times. The chain is built from TRBV27 and TRBJ1-2; perhaps TRBD1 as D (6 bases). This CDR3 has 11 amino acids. Trimming removed 6 bases from V and 8 bases from J, with 10 bases in between. Per the germline V gene, CDR1 is MNHEY and CDR2 is SMNVEV (reference sequence). The CDR3 protein is CASRTGRGYTF. For the CDR3, the DNA is TGTGCCAGCAGAACAGGGAGAGGCTACACCTTC.

This sequence joins TRBV27 and TRBJ1-1; D perhaps matches TRBD1 (5 bases). The length of the CDR3 is 16 residues. Germline assignment: CDR1 MNHEY and CDR2 SMNVEV (reference sequence). V was clipped by 2 bases and J by 11 bases, with 24 bases between them. The CDR3 is CASSLRHRPLFSAAFF. Here the CDR3 DNA reads TGTGCCAGCAGTTTAAGGCACAGGCCTTTGTTTAGTGCGGCTTTCTTT.

The chain recombines TRBV7-2 with TRBJ2-1, with D uncertain. V shed 2 bases and J shed 7 bases, with 3 bases lying between them. From germline, CDR1 is SGHTA and CDR2 FQGNSA. There are 11 residues in the CDR3. CDR3 residues: CASSLRNEQFF. Here the CDR3 DNA reads TGTGCCAGCAGCTTACGGAATGAGCAGTTCTTC.

This chain joins TRBV7-3 and TRBJ2-2, with D unresolved. The germline V and J ends were trimmed by 0 bases and 5 bases, with 4 bases remaining between them. The germline gives CDR1 SGHTA, CDR2 FQGTGA. The CDR3 is 13 residues long. CDR3 amino acids: CASSLTLTGELFF. The CDR3 DNA reads TGTGCCAGCAGCTTAACGTTAACCGGGGAGCTGTTTTTT.

The chain uses TRBV2 and TRBJ1-6; TRBD1 agrees at 7 bases. This CDR3 contains 15 residues. CDR1 SNHLY and CDR2 FYNNEI come from the germline V gene. The ends lost 7 bases at V and 4 bases at J; junction bases unmatched: 7. The CDR3 reads CASTPQGQYNSPLHF. Here the CDR3 DNA reads TGTGCCAGCACCCCCCAGGGACAGTATAATTCACCCCTCCACTTT.

This chain joins TRBV5-4 and TRBJ1-3; D might be TRBD1 (6 bases). Germline V gives CDR1 SGHNT, CDR2 YYREEE (reference sequence). The CDR3 has 15 residues. The germline V and J ends were trimmed by 1 base and 8 bases, with 16 bases remaining between them. The CDR3 DNA is TGTGCCAGCAGCTTGACAGGGCGATTCGGGGACACCATATATTTT. It encodes CASSLTGRFGDTIYF.

The CDR3 here is CASSEQTVLGETQYF. Here the CDR3 DNA reads TGTGCCAGCAGTGAACAGACAGTCTTAGGGGAGACCCAGTACTTC. This chain connects TRBV6-1 to TRBJ2-5, with D possibly matching TRBD1 (5 bases). The CDR3 sequence is 15 residues long. The V gene's germline CDR1 is MNHNS and CDR2 SASEGT. The V and J ends lost 2 bases and 5 bases respectively, with 15 bases between them.

The V call is TRBV2, the J call TRBJ1-2; 10 bases map to TRBD1. The V gene's germline CDR1 is SNHLY and CDR2 FYNNEI. The ends lost 8 bases at V and 3 bases at J; junction bases unmatched: 6. The length of the CDR3 is 14 residues. The CDR3 nucleotides read TGTGCCAGCGTATCCGGGACAGGGGACTATGGCTACACCTTC. Protein product: CASVSGTGDYGYTF.

The chain combines TRBV30 with TRBJ2-7, with a tentative D call TRBD1 (6 bases). CDR1 GTSNPN and CDR2 SVGIG come from the germline V gene (reference sequence). V was pared by 4 bases and J by 6 bases, with 13 bases between. The CDR3 runs to 12 residues. The CDR3 sequence: CAWNRVGSEQYF. CDR3 nucleotides: TGTGCCTGGAACAGGGTCGGAAGCGAGCAGTACTTC. Drawing the rest from reference TRBV30 and TRBJ2-7, the complete variable domain is SQTIHQWPATLVQPVGSPLSLECTVEGTSNPNLYWYRQAAGRGLQLLFYSVGIGQISSEVPQNLSASRPQDRQFILSSKKLLLSDSGFYLCAWNRVGSEQYFGPGTRLTVT.

With regard to this clone: Mismatch with germline at one junction end may stem from a read error. V usage is TRBV14 and J usage is TRBJ2-1, with a tentative D call TRBD1 (6 bases). The CDR3 has 15 amino acids. Germline CDR1 reads SGHDN; CDR2 reads FVKESK. The CDR3 coding sequence is TGCGCCAGCAGCCTGGGTACAGGGCCTTACAATGAGCAGTTCTTC. Amino acids: CASSLGTGPYNEQFF. Full variable domain (missing parts from reference TRBV14 and TRBJ2-1): EAGVTQFPSHSVIEKGQTVTLRCDPISGHDNLYWYRRVMGKEIKFLLHFVKESKQDESGMPNNRFLAERTGGTYSTLKVQPAELEDSGVYFCASSLGTGPYNEQFFGPGTRLTVL.

The chain employs TRBV7-2 and TRBJ1-5, with no clear D. The CDR3 length is 15 residues. Germline assignment: CDR1 SGHTA and CDR2 FQGNSA. The germline V and J ends were trimmed by 5 bases and 3 bases, with 14 bases remaining between them. This chain's CDR3 is CASSPKAGPNQPQHF. CDR3 nucleotides: TGTGCCAGCAGCCCCAAGGCGGGCCCCAATCAGCCCCAGCATTTT.

Remarks on this clone: The junction and the germline gene differ at one end; a read error may be behind it. This chain connects TRBV7-7 to TRBJ2-1, with TRBD1 identical over 8 bases. The V gene's germline CDR1 is SSHAT and CDR2 FNYEAQ (reference sequence). The CDR3 has 12 amino acids. CDR3 region: CASNRGENEQFF. Here the CDR3 DNA reads TGTGCTAGCAACAGGGGGGAGAATGAGCAGTTCTTC.

The chain combines TRBV7-9 with TRBJ2-1, with TRBD2 identical over 10 bases. The germline V gene has CDR1 SEHNR and CDR2 FQNEAQ (reference sequence). The CDR3 length is 17 residues. Trimming took 4 bases from V and 4 from J; bases not matched to a gene: 10. This CDR3 reads CASSSLPGLAWYNEQFF. In nucleotides, the CDR3 is TGTGCCAGCAGCTCCCTTCCGGGACTAGCGTGGTACAATGAGCAGTTCTTC.

J is TRBJ2-7 and V is TRBV2; 7 bases match TRBD1. The CDR3 sequence is 16 residues long. Losses at the gene ends were 1 base for V and 5 bases for J; bases not matched to a gene: 11. Germline V gene lookup returns CDR1 SNHLY and CDR2 FYNNEI. The CDR3 protein is CASSEVEGRGMDEQYF. The CDR3 nucleotides read TGTGCCAGCAGTGAAGTTGAGGGCAGGGGGATGGACGAGCAGTACTTC. Supplemented by reference TRBV2 and TRBJ2-7, the full variable domain reads EPEVTQTPSHQVTQMGQEVILRCVPISNHLYFYWYRQILGQKVEFLVSFYNNEISEKSEIFDDQFSVERPDGSNFTLKIRSTKLEDSAMYFCASSEVEGRGMDEQYFGPGTRLTVT.

V is TRBV27 and J is TRBJ1-6, with 8 nucleotides matching TRBD1. CDR3 length: 13 amino acids. J lost 10 bases, V lost 5 bases, and 4 bases had no gene match. CDR1 and CDR2 from the germline V gene are MNHEY and SMNVEV (reference sequence). The CDR3 DNA reads as TGTGCCAGCAGTCAGACAGGGGTCTCACCCCTCCACTTT. Translation: CASSQTGVSPLHF.

This chain uses TRBV10-1 with TRBJ1-2, with 8 bases matching TRBD1. V gave up 0 bases and J gave up 10 bases; unmatched junction bases: 10. In germline, CDR1 is WNHNN, CDR2 SYGVQD (reference sequence). The CDR3 runs to 15 residues. In DNA form, the CDR3 reads TGCGCCAGCAGTGAGTCGATAGGACAGGGTGCCGCCTACACCTTC. Amino acids: CASSESIGQGAAYTF.

The genes are TRBV27 and TRBJ2-2; D remains unclear. The germline gives CDR1 MNHEY, CDR2 SMNVEV (reference sequence). Trimming left V 4 bases short and J 4 bases short, with 10 bases between. This CDR3 region has 14 residues. CDR3 in amino acids: CASSSPHVTGELFF. The CDR3 bases are TGTGCCAGCAGTTCCCCACATGTCACCGGGGAGCTGTTTTTT.

This rearrangement joins TRBV6-1 to TRBJ2-5; 8 bases line up with TRBD2. V shed 0 bases and J 5 bases; nucleotides not matched to a gene: 5. This CDR3 is 15 amino acids long. The germline V gene encodes CDR1 MNHNS and CDR2 SASEGT. The CDR3 coding sequence is TGTGCCAGCAGTGAAGCGAGCGGGAGTGGGGAGACCCAGTACTTC. Its translation: CASSEASGSGETQYF.

Written as DNA, the CDR3 is TGTGCCAGCAGCCATGGACAGGTTCACGAGCAGTACTTC. This codes for CASSHGQVHEQYF. V is TRBV14 and J is TRBJ2-7, with TRBD1 matching over 7 bases. Trimming cost V 3 bases and J 5 bases; bases outside gene matches: 4. In germline, CDR1 is SGHDN, CDR2 FVKESK. The CDR3 runs to 13 residues.

J is TRBJ2-3 and V is TRBV27; D is perhaps TRBD1 (5 bases). This CDR3 has 15 amino acids. Germline CDR1 MNHEY, CDR2 SMNVEV (reference sequence). Trimming took 6 bases from V and 2 from J, leaving 15 bases between them. CDR3 bases: TGTGCCAGCAGCCCAACCAGGGCCCCCACAGATACGCAGTATTTT. Amino acids: CASSPTRAPTDTQYF.

The chain links TRBV7-3 to TRBJ2-1, with 7 nucleotides matching TRBD1. The CDR3 extends over 16 amino acids. Trimming cost V 5 bases and J 0 bases; bases outside gene matches: 7. Germline V gene data show CDR1 as SGHTA and CDR2 as FQGTGA. Here the CDR3 DNA reads TGTGCCAGCAGCCCCCCCGGGACAGCCTCCTACAATGAGCAGTTCTTC. This encodes CASSPPGTASYNEQFF.

The chain carries TRBV10-3 and TRBJ1-2; 11 positions agree with TRBD1. Germline CDR1 ENHRY, CDR2 SYGVKD. With 6 bases clipped from V and 4 bases from J, the junction kept 4 bases outside the gene matches. The CDR3 runs to 14 residues. CDR3 nucleotide sequence: TGTGCCATCAGCCCGGGACAGGGGGGCTATGGCTACACCTTC. This encodes CAISPGQGGYGYTF.

This rearrangement joins TRBV5-4 to TRBJ2-5; no clear D gene. Germline-derived CDR1 and CDR2 are SGHNT and YYREEE (reference sequence). The length of the CDR3 is 12 residues. V was cut by 2 bases and J by 4 bases, with 6 bases left in between. The DNA for the CDR3 is TGTGCCAGCAGCTTCCGACTAGAGACCCAGTACTTC. Protein product: CASSFRLETQYF.

This clone has more than one count but fewer than ten. J is TRBJ1-2 and V is TRBV28, with TRBD1 matching over 7 bases. The CDR3 is made up of 13 amino acids. The junction had 3 bases not matched to a gene; V was cut back by 5 bases and J by 3 bases. From germline, CDR1 is MDHEN and CDR2 SYDVKM. CDR3 in amino acids: CASSPGTDYGYTF. The CDR3 DNA follows: TGTGCCAGCAGTCCCGGGACAGACTATGGCTACACCTTC.

The chain links TRBV7-8 to TRBJ1-4; maybe TRBD1 (5 bases). Looked up from germline, CDR1 is SGHVS and CDR2 is FQNEAQ. Trimming removed 1 base from V and 6 bases from J, with 12 bases in between. The length of the CDR3 is 15 residues. The CDR3 here is CASSLEAGQDEKLFF. CDR3 bases: TGTGCCAGCAGCTTAGAGGCAGGGCAGGATGAAAAACTGTTTTTT.